Listed below are T cell receptor beta chains from one sample, sequenced in a study of T cell repertoires in cytomegalovirus infection. The antigens of these receptors remain unknown. TCRdb used MiXCR to reprocess the reads, holding one entry per CDR3 protein. The sample gives about 770,000 distinct CDR3 sequences, about 28% of which show up once; 13% is in the top ten. The specimen was cultured CD8+ T cells from PBMCs, collected from culture after CMV antigen stimulation. The source of these receptors is a human donor in good health (CMV status not recorded). Some clones in this sample may be carry-over from other donors' samples. Both conserved end residues are part of each CDR3. A D gene is named only where the DNA matches it firmly. Clone size is not always given. Where it is, it says once, few, many or a class for expanded clones.

. TRBJ1-1 TRBV12-3/TRBV12-4 . TGTGCCAGCAAGGTACAGCCTTTAGGTCCTGAAGCTTTCTTT CASKVQPLGPEAFF
many TRBJ2-1 TRBV6-1 . TGTGCCAGCAGTGAAGTAGGCGGTGGCTCCTACAATGAGCAGTTCTTC CASSEVGGGSYNEQFF
. TRBJ2-3 TRBV6-2/TRBV6-3 TRBD1 TGTGCCAGCAGTCCCCGGACAGGGGAAAACGGCGTGGGAACGGATACGCAGTATTTT CASSPRTGENGVGTDTQYF
few TRBJ2-1 TRBV18 TRBD1 TGTGCCAGCTCACCTCCGGGACAGGGGGCTTACAATGAGCAGTTCTTC CASSPPGQGAYNEQFF
few TRBJ1-2 TRBV19 TRBD1 TGTGCCAGTAACCTCCTCGGACAGGGAACTAACTATGGCTACACCTTC CASNLLGQGTNYGYTF
. TRBJ1-2 TRBV6-5 . TGTGCCAGCAGTTACTCGACTGCAGGGGCGGACGATCATGGCTACACCTTC CASSYSTAGADDHGYTF
. TRBJ2-3 TRBV6-5 . TGTGCCAGCAGTTCTCCACAACTCCTGGGGGGCCACGCAGATACGCAGTATTTT CASSSPQLLGGHADTQYF
many TRBJ2-1 TRBV7-9 TRBD2 TGTGCCAGCAGTATTGAATTCGGGACTAGCGGGGACAATGAGCAGTTCTTC CASSIEFGTSGDNEQFF
medium-sized TRBJ2-4 TRBV14 . TGTGCCAGCAGCCAAGGAGGGGATAAGCTAAAAAACATTCAGTACTTC CASSQGGDKLKNIQYF
. TRBJ2-1 TRBV9 . TGTGCCAGCAGCGTAGGAACGGAAAGGAATGAGCAGTTCTTC CASSVGTERNEQFF
. TRBJ1-1 TRBV12-3/TRBV12-4 TRBD1 TGTGCCAGCAGTTCAGGGGGGCTTGGGTTTTCGAACACTGAAGCTTTCTTT CASSSGGLGFSNTEAFF
. TRBJ1-5 TRBV23-1 TRBD1 TGCGCCAGCAGTAGACAGGGCAATAGCAATCAGCCCCAGCATTTT CASSRQGNSNQPQHF
. TRBJ1-1 TRBV7-6 . TGTGCCAGCAGCTTAGTGCTGGGTCAGGCCACTGAAGCTTTCTTT CASSLVLGQATEAFF
. TRBJ2-1 TRBV24-1 TRBD1 TGTGCCACCGCTGGCCGGGACAGGGGCATTGATGAGCAGTTCTTC CATAGRDRGIDEQFF
few TRBJ1-2 TRBV6-2/TRBV6-3 . TGTGCCAGCAGTTACAGGGAAGATAAAAATGGCTACACCTTC CASSYREDKNGYTF
many TRBJ1-5 TRBV7-9 . TGTGCCAGCAGCTTGGCGCCGGGCCCGGGCAATCAGCCCCAGCATTTT CASSLAPGPGNQPQHF
. TRBJ2-5 TRBV6-6 . TGTGCCAGCAGTTACGGCGGGCCGGGGGAGACCCAGTACTTC CASSYGGPGETQYF
few TRBJ2-2 TRBV12-5 TRBD1 TGTGCTAGTGGCCGGGTACAGGGGCCGTCGGGCGGGGAGCTGTTTTTT CASGRVQGPSGGELFF
. TRBJ2-5 TRBV12-3/TRBV12-4 . TGTGCCAGCAGTTGGGGGACGCTGAGTGGAGAGACCCAGTACTTC CASSWGTLSGETQYF
. TRBJ2-3 TRBV4-3 TRBD2 TGCGCCAGCAGCCAAGACAGGCCACTAGCGGGGGAGTACACAGATACGCAGTATTTT CASSQDRPLAGEYTDTQYF
. TRBJ1-1 TRBV19 TRBD1 TGTGCCAGTAGTGAGGACAGGCAGGGGATGGGAGCTTTCTTT CASSEDRQGMGAFF
few TRBJ1-1 TRBV7-6 . TGTGCCAGCAGCCGCGGGCCTGTTGATGGGACTGAAGCTTTCTTT CASSRGPVDGTEAFF
few TRBJ1-6 TRBV7-9 . TGTGCCAGCAGCTTAGGTCGGGGAGGAAATTCACCCCTCCACTTT CASSLGRGGNSPLHF
. TRBJ1-2 TRBV7-9 . TGTGCCAGCAGCGGAATACAGGGTCTGAACTATGGCTACACCTTC CASSGIQGLNYGYTF
. TRBJ2-1 TRBV5-4 . TGTGCCAGCAGCTTGTATGAGGGGGTGTTGTTCTTC CASSLYEGVLFF
once TRBJ2-1 TRBV25-1 . TGTGCCAGCAGCGGGGTCCTCGATGAGCAGTTCTTC CASSGVLDEQFF
few TRBJ2-1 TRBV7-9 . TGTGCCAGCAGCTTAGTTGGCCACTACAATGAGCAGTTCTTC CASSLVGHYNEQFF
many TRBJ1-1 TRBV12-3/TRBV12-4 . TGTGCCAGCAGTTTAAAACCAGAACCTACTTTCTTT CASSLKPEPTFF
. TRBJ2-5 TRBV6-1 . TGTGCCAGCACCTTCGATGGACTCGAGGAGACCCAGTACTTC CASTFDGLEETQYF
once TRBJ2-7 TRBV2 TRBD1 TGTGCCAGCAGTGTCAACAGGGGGCGGGAGCAGTACTTC CASSVNRGREQYF
many TRBJ2-1 TRBV11-3 . TGTGCCAGCAGCGAGTCGGGACTGCCCAATGAGCAGTTCTTC CASSESGLPNEQFF
. TRBJ1-5 TRBV6-2/TRBV6-3 . TGTGCCAGCAGATTACAGGGAACCGGCAATCAGCCCCAGCATTTT CASRLQGTGNQPQHF
. TRBJ2-3 TRBV6-8 TRBD1 TGTGCCAGCACAACCGAACAGGGGGCAAGCACAGATACGCAGTATTTT CASTTEQGASTDTQYF
many TRBJ2-1 TRBV7-8 . TGTGCCAGCAGCTTAAACGGCGCGTACAATGAGCAGTTCTTC CASSLNGAYNEQFF
. TRBJ1-2 TRBV6-5 . TGTGCCAGCAGTTACGGTGGGCGGAGGTCTTCATATGGCTACACCTTC CASSYGGRRSSYGYTF
. TRBJ1-2 TRBV5-4 TRBD1 TGTGCCAGCAGCCCCTGGACAGGGGGCAACTATGGCTACACCTTC CASSPWTGGNYGYTF
. TRBJ1-2 TRBV12-3/TRBV12-4 . TGTGCCAGCAGTCCCCAATTAATCTATGGCTACACCTTC CASSPQLIYGYTF